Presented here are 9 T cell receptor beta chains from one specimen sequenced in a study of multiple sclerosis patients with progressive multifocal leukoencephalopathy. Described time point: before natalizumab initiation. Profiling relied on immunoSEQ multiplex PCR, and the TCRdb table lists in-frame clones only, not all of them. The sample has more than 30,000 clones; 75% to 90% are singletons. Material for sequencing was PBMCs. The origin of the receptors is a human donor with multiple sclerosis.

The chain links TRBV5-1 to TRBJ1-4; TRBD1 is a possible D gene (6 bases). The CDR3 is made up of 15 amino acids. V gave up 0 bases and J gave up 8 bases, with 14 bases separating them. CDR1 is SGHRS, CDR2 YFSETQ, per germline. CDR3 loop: CASSLGGGPGEKLFF. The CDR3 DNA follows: TGCGCCAGCAGCTTGGGCGGGGGGCCAGGGGAAAAACTGTTTTTT.

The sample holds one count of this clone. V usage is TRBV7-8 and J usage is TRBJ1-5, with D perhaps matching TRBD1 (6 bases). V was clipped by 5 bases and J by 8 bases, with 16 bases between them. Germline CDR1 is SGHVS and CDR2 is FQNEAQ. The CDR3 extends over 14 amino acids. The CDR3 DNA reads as TGTGCCAGCAGCGCCGAGGGGGGCATGGAGCCCCAGCATTTT. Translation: CASSAEGGMEPQHF.

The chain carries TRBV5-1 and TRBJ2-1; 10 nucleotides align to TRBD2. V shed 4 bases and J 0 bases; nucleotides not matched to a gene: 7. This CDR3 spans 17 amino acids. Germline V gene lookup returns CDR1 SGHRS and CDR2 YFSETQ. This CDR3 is CASSTFPSGSSYNEQFF. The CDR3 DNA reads TGCGCCAGCAGCACGTTCCCTAGCGGGAGCTCCTACAATGAGCAGTTCTTC.

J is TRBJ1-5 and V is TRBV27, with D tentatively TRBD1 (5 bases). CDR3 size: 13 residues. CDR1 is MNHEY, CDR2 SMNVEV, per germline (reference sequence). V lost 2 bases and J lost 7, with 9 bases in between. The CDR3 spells CASSLGRGQPQHF. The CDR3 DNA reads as TGTGCCAGCAGTTTAGGAAGGGGACAGCCCCAGCATTTT.

CDR3 coding DNA: TGTGCCGGATCCATAACTCGAGGACCAGGGACTGAAGCTTTCTTT. Amino acids: CAGSITRGPGTEAFF. This chain joins TRBV28 and TRBJ1-1, with TRBD1 as a possible D gene (5 bases). Germline assignment: CDR1 MDHEN and CDR2 SYDVKM. This CDR3 is built from 15 residues. V shed 11 bases and J shed 5 bases, with 24 bases lying between them.

Written as DNA, the CDR3 is TGCGCCAGCAGCCAGGCGGCGGGACAGCAAATCCTCTCTGGGGCCAACGTCCTGACTTTC. Amino acid sequence: CASSQAAGQQILSGANVLTF. The chain is built from TRBV4-3 and TRBJ2-6; tentative D call: TRBD1 (7 bases). Germline CDR1 LGHNA, CDR2 YSLEER. The germline V and J ends were trimmed by 3 bases and 0 bases, with 21 bases remaining between them. CDR3 size: 20 residues.

In nucleotides, the CDR3 is TGTGCCAGCAGCCTTAGCCCCGTGGAGACCCAGTACTTC. Amino acids: CASSLSPVETQYF. The chain uses TRBV16 and TRBJ2-5, with D hard to call. The germline V and J ends were trimmed by 4 bases and 5 bases, with 11 bases remaining between them. The CDR3 is made up of 13 amino acids. Germline loops: CDR1 KGHSY, CDR2 FQNENV.

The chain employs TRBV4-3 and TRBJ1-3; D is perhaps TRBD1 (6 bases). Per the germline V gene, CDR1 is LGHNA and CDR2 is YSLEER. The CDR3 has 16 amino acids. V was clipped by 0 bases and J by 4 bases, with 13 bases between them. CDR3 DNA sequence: TGCGCCAGCAGCCAAGATTGGGGGGCGCCGGGAAACACCATATATTTT. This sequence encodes CASSQDWGAPGNTIYF.

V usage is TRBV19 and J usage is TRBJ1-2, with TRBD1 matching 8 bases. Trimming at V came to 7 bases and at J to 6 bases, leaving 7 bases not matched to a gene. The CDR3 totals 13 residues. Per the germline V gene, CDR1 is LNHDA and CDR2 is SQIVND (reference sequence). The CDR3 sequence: CASTTGQGHGYTF. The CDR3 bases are TGTGCCAGTACTACAGGACAGGGACATGGCTACACCTTC. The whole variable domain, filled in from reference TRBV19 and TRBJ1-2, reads DGGITQSPKYLFRKEGQNVTLSCEQNLNHDAMYWYRQDPGQGLRLIYYSQIVNDFQKGDIAEGYSVSREKKESFPLTVTSAQKNPTAFYLCASTTGQGHGYTFGSGTRLTVV.